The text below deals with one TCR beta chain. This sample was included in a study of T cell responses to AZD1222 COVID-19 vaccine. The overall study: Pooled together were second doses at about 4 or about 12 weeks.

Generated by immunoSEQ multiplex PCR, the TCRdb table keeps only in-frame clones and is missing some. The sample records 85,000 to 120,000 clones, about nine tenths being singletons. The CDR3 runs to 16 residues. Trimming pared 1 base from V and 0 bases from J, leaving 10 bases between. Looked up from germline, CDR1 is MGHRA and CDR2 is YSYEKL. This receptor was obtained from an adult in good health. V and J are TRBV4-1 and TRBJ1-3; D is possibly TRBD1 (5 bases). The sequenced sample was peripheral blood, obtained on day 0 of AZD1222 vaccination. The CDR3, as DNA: TGCGCCAGCAGCCAAGCGCAGGGTCCCTCTGGAAACACCATATATTTT. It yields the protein CASSQAQGPSGNTIYF.